This TCR beta chain was sequenced during a study of CD4 T cells in relation to SARS-CoV-2 and coronaviruses. In the study overall: Crossreactive spike epitopes shared across donors were mapped to their HLA restriction.

Regarding this clone: The antigen is not known.

The data were produced by immunoSEQ multiplex PCR, yet TCRdb's version contains in-frame clones alone and is incomplete. The sample records tens of thousands of clones, about 81% being singletons. This CDR3 is 13 amino acids long. Trimming left V 4 bases short and J 6 bases short, with 10 bases between. Germline CDR1 reads ENHRY; CDR2 reads SYGVKD. Before the COVID-19 pandemic, during about 2010-2018, CD4+ T cells were taken from unexposed donors. Isolation of CD4+ T cells took place after less than 13 days in culture. Half the medium was replaced with IL-2 medium on days 3 and 7. This chain connects TRBV10-3 to TRBJ2-1; D call uncertain. The sample comprised CD4+ T cells from PBMCs, cultured in vitro. This TCR derives from a human donor in good health. The CDR3: CAISGVVSNEQFF. CDR3 nucleotide sequence: TGTGCCATCAGTGGGGTCGTCAGCAATGAGCAGTTCTTC.